The source of this TCR beta chain is a study of Tregs in tolerant kidney transplant recipients. Whole-study context: CD4+CD25+CD127- cells came from roughly 3-day belatacept mixed lymphocyte reactions, some with roughly 5-day graft donor restimulation.

Whole-study findings and limits: Findings come from small patient numbers and require larger validation. Biological reproducibility was not directly addressed in this study. Tregs expanded with activated donor B cells seemed most donor-specific.

As concerns this clone: Its target is unknown.

With 1 base removed from V and 6 bases from J, the gap between germline ends came to 10 bases. The CDR3 is made up of 14 amino acids. Germline assignment: CDR1 LNHNV and CDR2 YYDKDF (reference sequence). Repertoires were generated with immunoSEQ multiplex PCR, while TCRdb's copy carries only in-frame clones and drops some. Found here are approximately 30,000 clones, 65% to 85% of them singletons; the top ten hold 2% to 2.5%. The genes are TRBV15 and TRBJ2-1; D gene ambiguous. The source is a human donor in good health. The sequencing sample was made of Tregs from blood cultured with allogeneic cells. The CDR3, as DNA: TGTGCCACCAGCAGAGGACTTTCCGCCAATGAGCAGTTCTTC. This translates into CATSRGLSANEQFF.